The clone carrying this T cell receptor (beta chain) was seen more than once but under ten times. These data are taken from a study of blood T cell repertoires in COVID-19. CDR1 is LNHDA, CDR2 SQIVND, per germline (reference sequence). With 5 bases clipped from V and 1 base from J, the junction kept 18 bases outside the gene matches. This CDR3 comprises 19 residues. Sequencing was performed with immunoSEQ multiplex PCR; in TCRdb, only in-frame clones are kept and a portion is missing. Of about 170,000 clones in the sample, more than 65% were seen once. The material sequenced was peripheral blood. This clonotype was sampled from a man aged 70-80 years with active or convalescent COVID-19. The rearrangement joins TRBV19 to TRBJ2-3; 7 bases agree with TRBD1. CDR3: CASSLHPRDSHSGTDTQYF. Written as DNA, the CDR3 is TGTGCCAGTAGTTTACATCCCCGGGACAGCCACTCTGGCACAGATACGCAGTATTTT.